This T cell receptor beta chain was profiled in a study of Ad26.COV2.S vaccination and SARS-CoV-2 variants. Study details: The vaccine Ad26.COV2.S was put into the muscle once, or twice with 56 days between. Study outcomes and limitations: Recipients of either vaccine or placebo displayed similar breadth of non-spike TCRs.

Treatment here: about 20 received Ad26.COV2.S at low or high dose, single or two shots; several received placebo; per-sample allocation not given. All samples were drawn on day 63, counting from the first vaccine or placebo injection. Based in Boston, the donor was an adult of 18-55 years. V was cut by 7 bases and J by 7 bases, with 26 bases left in between. The CDR3 covers 17 residues. CDR1 SGHAT and CDR2 FQNNGV come from the germline V gene. The repertoire was sequenced with immunoSEQ multiplex PCR; TCRdb's copy has only in-frame clones and lacks some. Seen here are roughly 420,000 clones, approximately 90% observed once, and the top ten hold 3.6%. About this clone: Its antigen is unidentified.

This clonotype was obtained from a person between 18 and 65 years old who received the Ad26.COV2.S COVID-19 vaccine or a placebo. The input for sequencing was peripheral blood, taken in a trial of Ad26.COV2.S vaccine versus placebo. The J gene is TRBJ2-1, the V gene TRBV11-2; TRBD2 is a possible D gene (5 bases). This CDR3 is CASTIPLGPRDGNEQFF. The DNA for the CDR3 is TGTGCCAGCACCATACCATTAGGACCGAGGGATGGGAATGAGCAGTTCTTC.